This TCR beta chain was observed in a study of shared clonotypes between healthy human individuals. Germline-derived CDR1 and CDR2 are SGHKS and YYEKEE (reference sequence). The CDR3 runs to 15 residues. The V segment lost 1 base and the J segment 5 bases; nucleotides outside the gene matches: 3. Adult donors, all healthy and HIV-negative, had no recent acute infections or vaccinations. Ten immunoSEQ deep assay plates were used to sequence unsorted PBMC DNA. Profiling relied on immunoSEQ multiplex PCR, and the TCRdb table lists in-frame clones only, not all of them. The repertoire includes 470,000 or so clones, roughly 80% of them detected once, and approximately 12% sits in the top ten.

Sequenced material: PBMCs. The chain employs TRBV5-5 and TRBJ2-1, with 10 bases fitting TRBD1. The sequence was collected from a woman aged 40 to 49 in good health. Some clones in this sample may be carry-over from other donors' samples. The CDR3 loop is CASSLLGTGDNEQFF. CDR3 nucleotide sequence: TGTGCCAGCAGCTTGCTCGGGACAGGGGACAATGAGCAGTTCTTC.